This T cell receptor (beta chain) originates from a study of shared clonotypes between healthy human individuals. Using immunoSEQ multiplex PCR, the repertoire was profiled, and TCRdb retains in-frame clones only, with some absent. Of about 470,000 clones detected, 79% appear once; the ten largest clones hold roughly an eighth. The V gene lost 1 base and the J gene lost 3 bases, with 6 bases spanning the gap. Germline V CDR1 and CDR2: SGHVS, FNYEAQ. The CDR3 is 13 residues long. Sample: PBMCs. The receptor's source is a woman in her 40s in good health. Some clones in this sample may be carry-over from other donors' samples. V is TRBV7-6 and J is TRBJ1-1; D not resolved. Here the CDR3 DNA reads TGTGCCAGCAGCTTAGATGATTACACTGAAGCTTTCTTT. Protein product: CASSLDDYTEAFF.